The 26 T cell receptor beta chains given below trace back to one sample, sequenced in a study of human T cells and chemical hapten exposure (dated by TCRdb to the early 2020s). The receptor library was made with RACE. Sequencer: NextSeq 500. TCRdb cleaned the public reads at Q25 with fastp, built clones with MiXCR and kept in-frame beta chains. One record per CDR3 amino acid sequence lists the most common genes and DNA. A total of 150,000 to 200,000 distinct CDR3 sequences appear in this sample, about a fifth of them only once. The ten largest clones add up to about 7% of the sample. The label giving this sample's time point can be read as: patch test 1, 2 weeks after DPC sensitization. This specimen's treatment or condition label, per the study, means: therapeutic diphenylcyclopropenone sensitization with weekly scalp DPC. This specimen consisted of whole blood, obtained in connection with sensitization to the hapten diphenylcyclopropenone (DPC). The receptors were sampled from a woman aged 45-59 years with alopecia areata. Some clones in this sample may be carry-over from other donors' samples.

The J gene is TRBJ2-3, the V gene TRBV7-9; D call uncertain. This CDR3 region has 11 residues. CDR1 is SEHNR, CDR2 FQNEAQ, per germline (reference sequence). Trimming pared 8 bases from V and 2 bases from J, leaving 5 bases between. The CDR3 sequence is CASVATDTQYF. CDR3 sequence (DNA): TGTGCCAGCGTGGCCACAGATACGCAGTATTTT.

This clonotype was picked up a small number of times. The chain carries TRBV10-3 and TRBJ2-1; 8 nucleotides match TRBD2. The CDR3 is 14 amino acids. Germline V gives CDR1 ENHRY, CDR2 SYGVKD. Germline trimming cut 5 bases from V and 6 bases from J; bases unmatched to any gene: 6. The CDR3 DNA follows: TGTGCCATCAGTAAGGGACTAGAGGGCAATGAGCAGTTCTTC. Its protein product is CAISKGLEGNEQFF.

This clonotype was found many times. This chain connects TRBV20-1 to TRBJ1-5; 7 bases match TRBD1. V was pared by 0 bases and J by 9 bases, with 8 bases of the junction left unmatched. The germline gives CDR1 DFQATT, CDR2 SNEGSKA (reference sequence). The CDR3 runs 14 residues. DNA of the CDR3: TGCAGTGCTAGAGATGGGGGACAGCTAACGCCCCAGCATTTT. Protein product: CSARDGGQLTPQHF.

This clonotype turned up a few times. The chain recombines TRBV11-1 with TRBJ2-2; D is possibly TRBD1 (5 bases). Trimming cost V 3 bases and J 8 bases, with 7 bases left between them. Per the germline V gene, CDR1 is SGHAT and CDR2 is FQDESV (reference sequence). The CDR3 extends over 12 amino acids. The CDR3 is CASSFDRGELFF. In nucleotides, the CDR3 is TGTGCCAGCAGCTTCGACAGAGGGGAGCTGTTTTTT. Based on the CDR3 plus reference TRBV11-1 and TRBJ2-2, the full variable domain is EAEVAQSPRYKITEKSQAVAFWCDPISGHATLYWYRQILGQGPELLVQFQDESVVDDSQLPKDRFSAERLKGVDSTLKIQPAELGDSAMYLCASSFDRGELFFGEGSRLTVL.

Written as DNA, the CDR3 is TGCGCCAGCAGCTTGGAGGCTAGCGGGAGGGCCTTTTACAATGAGCAGTTCTTC. Translation gives CASSLEASGRAFYNEQFF. The rearrangement links TRBV5-1 to TRBJ2-1; TRBD2 matches 12 bases. This CDR3 has 18 amino acids. Germline V gives CDR1 SGHRS, CDR2 YFSETQ. V was pared by 0 bases and J by 4 bases, with 8 bases of the junction left unmatched.

The gene calls are TRBV15 and TRBJ1-4; D perhaps matches TRBD1 (6 bases). Per germline, CDR1 LNHNV and CDR2 YYDKDF (reference sequence). Trimming removed 0 bases at V and 4 bases at J, with 9 bases between. The CDR3 consists of 15 residues. Here the CDR3 reads CATSRDRGDNEKLFF. CDR3 nucleotide sequence: TGTGCCACCAGCAGAGACAGGGGAGATAATGAAAAACTGTTTTTT.

This clonotype was detected only a few times. This sequence joins TRBV29-1 and TRBJ1-4; D is possibly TRBD1 (5 bases). CDR1 SQVTM and CDR2 ANQGSEA come from the germline V gene. V shed 6 bases and J shed 0 bases, with 11 bases lying between them. The CDR3 spans 14 residues. The CDR3 spells CSVGTGPTNEKLFF. The CDR3 DNA reads as TGCAGCGTGGGTACAGGCCCAACTAATGAAAAACTGTTTTTT.

This clonotype was counted at least ten times. The CDR3 nucleotides read TGCAGTGCTAGGTCGGGGGCGCGCGGCTACACCTTC. Translated, it gives CSARSGARGYTF. The chain joins TRBV20-1 to TRBJ1-2, with D maybe TRBD1 (6 bases). Trimming took off 3 bases at V and 8 bases at J, with 13 bases between the two ends. The length of the CDR3 is 12 residues. Germline V gene lookup returns CDR1 DFQATT and CDR2 SNEGSKA (reference sequence).

In its sample, this clonotype was seen many times. An end of the junction does not agree with germline; a read error may underlie this. The V gene is TRBV7-2, the J gene TRBJ2-3, with 11 nucleotides matching TRBD2. Germline CDR1 is SGHTA and CDR2 is FQGNSA. This CDR3 is built from 15 residues. CDR3 in amino acids: CASSLAGGSTDTQYF. CDR3 DNA sequence: TGTGCCAGCAGCCTAGCGGGAGGAAGCACAGATACGCAGTATTTT.

The V and J genes are TRBV10-3 and TRBJ1-2, with D perhaps TRBD1 (6 bases). The CDR3 totals 15 residues. V dropped 5 bases and J dropped 8 bases, with 21 bases sitting between them. Germline loops: CDR1 ENHRY, CDR2 SYGVKD. The CDR3 sequence: CAISTPTGTHTGYTF. For the CDR3, the DNA is TGTGCCATCAGTACTCCTACCGGGACACACACCGGCTACACCTTC.

This chain joins TRBV5-1 and TRBJ2-1; 9 bases are a match to TRBD2. CDR1 SGHRS and CDR2 YFSETQ come from the germline V gene. The CDR3 has 15 amino acids. V lost 5 bases, J lost 4 bases, and 7 bases stayed unmatched. CDR3 sequence reads: CASSPREGLYNEQFF. CDR3 bases: TGCGCCAGCAGTCCGCGGGAGGGCCTGTACAATGAGCAGTTCTTC.

The V call is TRBV29-1, the J call TRBJ2-7, with D possibly being TRBD2 (5 bases). Trimming shortened V by 6 bases and J by 7 bases, and 16 bases separated the two germline ends. The CDR3 length is 12 residues. CDR1 and CDR2 from the germline V gene are SQVTM and ANQGSEA. This chain's CDR3 is CSVAGPGEEQYF. The CDR3 coding sequence is TGCAGCGTGGCGGGCCCCGGCGAAGAGCAGTACTTC.

This clonotype came up many times. The chain joins TRBV13 to TRBJ2-7; TRBD2 might be the D (6 bases). Per the germline V gene, CDR1 is PRHDT and CDR2 is FYEKMQ (reference sequence). V lost 0 bases and J 0 bases, leaving 15 bases between the germline ends. This CDR3 has 17 amino acids. In DNA form, the CDR3 reads TGTGCCAGCAGCTTAGGAACTTATGGCGGGAACTCCTACGAGCAGTACTTC. Amino acid sequence: CASSLGTYGGNSYEQYF.

The chain combines TRBV6-5 with TRBJ2-2, with D uncertain. This CDR3 is 14 amino acids long. The V gene's germline CDR1 is MNHEY and CDR2 SVGAGI. Trimming stripped 7 bases from V and 9 bases from J, with 18 bases between. This CDR3 reads CASTPSGFGRELFF. DNA of the CDR3: TGTGCCAGCACTCCCTCAGGTTTCGGGCGGGAGCTGTTTTTT.

This clonotype appeared a few times. This sequence joins TRBV6-2 or TRBV6-3 and TRBJ2-7, with 7 bases matching TRBD2. After removal of 6 bases from V and 4 bases from J, the junction contained 6 bases not matched to a gene. This CDR3 is 13 amino acids long. Germline V gene data show CDR1 as MNHEY and CDR2 as SVGEGT. CDR3 nucleotides: TGTGCCAGCAGAGAGACTAGCAGGTACGAGCAGTACTTC. This gives the protein CASRETSRYEQYF.

This clonotype appeared a single time. This chain connects TRBV11-2 to TRBJ2-2; 8 positions match TRBD1. In germline, CDR1 is SGHAT, CDR2 FQNNGV. The junction had 9 bases not matched to a gene; V was cut back by 6 bases and J by 6 bases. CDR3 size: 15 residues. In nucleotides, the CDR3 is TGTGCCAGCAGTTCAACCGCAGGGGGCCCCGGGGAGCTGTTTTTT. This sequence encodes CASSSTAGGPGELFF.

The J gene is TRBJ2-3, the V gene TRBV12-3 or TRBV12-4; TRBD1 is a possible D gene (6 bases). CDR3 length: 15 amino acids. V was shortened by 2 bases and J by 3 bases, with 12 bases between the two germline ends. As DNA, the CDR3 is TGTGCCAGCAGTTTATACAGGGATGGGACAGATACGCAGTATTTT. Residues: CASSLYRDGTDTQYF.

The chain carries TRBV20-1 and TRBJ2-5; TRBD1 agrees at 9 bases. Germline values: CDR1 DFQATT, CDR2 SNEGSKA (reference sequence). The CDR3 is 13 residues long. V lost 8 bases to trimming and J lost 4 bases; unmatched junction nucleotides: 8. CDR3 sequence: CSPGQGGGETQYF. DNA for the CDR3: TGCAGTCCGGGACAGGGAGGGGGAGAGACCCAGTACTTC.

The J gene is TRBJ1-5, the V gene TRBV10-2; TRBD1 might be the D (6 bases). The germline V gene has CDR1 WSHSY and CDR2 SAAADI. The CDR3 loop spans 13 amino acids. Trimming pared 7 bases from V and 3 bases from J, leaving 10 bases between. CDR3 loop: CASTGQFNQPQHF. The CDR3 nucleotides read TGCGCCAGCACTGGACAGTTCAATCAGCCCCAGCATTTT.

This clonotype has only a few counts. This rearrangement joins TRBV5-1 to TRBJ1-1, with a weak D call TRBD1 (5 bases). This CDR3 is built from 13 residues. Germline V gene data show CDR1 as SGHRS and CDR2 as YFSETQ. V lost 4 bases and J lost 5, with 12 bases in between. In nucleotides, the CDR3 is TGCGCCAGCAGCCTGGGACTGGGGACTGAAGCTTTCTTT. Encoded protein: CASSLGLGTEAFF.

The chain links TRBV6-1 to TRBJ1-3; D might be TRBD1 (5 bases). The ends were cut back, 0 bases at V and 2 bases at J, with 8 bases in the middle. The length of the CDR3 is 15 residues. CDR1 and CDR2 (germline): MNHNS, SASEGT. The CDR3 reads CASSEATGPGNTIYF. The DNA of the CDR3 is TGTGCCAGCAGTGAAGCGACGGGGCCTGGAAACACCATATATTTT.

The genes are TRBV12-3 or TRBV12-4 and TRBJ1-5, with D unclear. The germline V and J ends were trimmed by 6 bases and 0 bases, with 6 bases remaining between them. CDR3 length: 13 amino acids. Written as DNA, the CDR3 is TGTGCCAGCAGCCGTCTTAGCAATCAGCCCCAGCATTTT. Translating it yields CASSRLSNQPQHF.

The genes are TRBV20-1 and TRBJ2-3, with D perhaps TRBD2 (5 bases). V lost 3 bases, J lost 4 bases, and 11 bases lay in between. The CDR3 has 13 residues. Germline CDR1 reads DFQATT; CDR2 reads SNEGSKA (reference sequence). CDR3 in DNA: TGCAGTGCTAGCGGGATGCGGGCAGATACGCAGTATTTT. This codes for CSASGMRADTQYF.

This chain uses TRBV10-3 with TRBJ2-3; D ambiguous. The CDR3 length is 12 residues. Trimming pared 2 bases from V and 5 bases from J, leaving 5 bases between. The germline V gene encodes CDR1 ENHRY and CDR2 SYGVKD. In DNA form, the CDR3 reads TGTGCCATCAGTGAGACCGGAGATACGCAGTATTTT. Protein: CAISETGDTQYF.

V usage is TRBV20-1 and J usage is TRBJ1-1, with D unclear. Germline-derived CDR1 and CDR2 are DFQATT and SNEGSKA (reference sequence). This CDR3 is 14 amino acids long. V was shortened by 0 bases and J by 2 bases, with 10 bases between the two germline ends. The CDR3 is CSAREGFYNTEAFF. As DNA, the CDR3 is TGCAGTGCTAGAGAAGGGTTTTATAACACTGAAGCTTTCTTT.

The chain combines TRBV6-6 with TRBJ2-2; possible D gene TRBD1, 5 bases. This CDR3 has 13 amino acids. Trimming removed 5 bases at V and 1 base at J, with 5 bases between. Germline lookup yields CDR1 MNHNY and CDR2 SVGAGI (reference sequence). CDR3 in DNA: TGTGCCAGCAGTAGGGGGAACACCGGGGAGCTGTTTTTT. Amino acid sequence: CASSRGNTGELFF.